This record covers a single TCR beta chain. Its antigen is undetermined. Germline V gives CDR1 SGHRS, CDR2 YFSETQ. The ends lost 6 bases at V and 4 bases at J; junction bases unmatched: 9. The CDR3 covers 16 residues. This sample stems from a study of T-cell memory formation after mild COVID-19. The wider study: TCR clusters were largely donor specific.

From the 5' RACE reads, TCRdb called clonotypes with MiXCR, one entry per CDR3 protein. This table holds 280,000 or so distinct CDR3 sequences, 8.2% found once. General study results and limits: Whereas later expanders leaned CD4+, clones contracting day 15 to 85 showed a balanced CD4/CD8 makeup.

The sample was PBMCs or a T cell subset sorted from them (not recorded which). This clonotype was obtained from a man aged 18 to 35 who had mild COVID-19 (a few samples of this study predate the infection). Cell type and time point are not known. The J gene is TRBJ2-1, the V gene TRBV5-1; TRBD2 aligns across 11 bases. The CDR3 sequence: CASTNGTSGFYNEQFF. The DNA of the CDR3 is TGCGCCAGCACTAACGGGACTAGCGGCTTTTACAATGAGCAGTTCTTC.